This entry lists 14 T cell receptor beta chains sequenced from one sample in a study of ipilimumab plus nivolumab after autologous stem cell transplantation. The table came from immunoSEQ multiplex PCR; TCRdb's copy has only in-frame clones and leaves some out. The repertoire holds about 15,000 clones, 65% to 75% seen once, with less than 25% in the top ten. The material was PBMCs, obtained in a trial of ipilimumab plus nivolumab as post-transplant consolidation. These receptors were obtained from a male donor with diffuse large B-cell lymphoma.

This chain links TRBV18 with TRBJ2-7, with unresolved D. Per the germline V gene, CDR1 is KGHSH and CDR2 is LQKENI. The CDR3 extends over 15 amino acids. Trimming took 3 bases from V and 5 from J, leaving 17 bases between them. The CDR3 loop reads CASSPYQGNPNEQYF. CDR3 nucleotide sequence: TGTGCCAGCTCACCGTACCAAGGGAACCCAAACGAGCAGTACTTC.

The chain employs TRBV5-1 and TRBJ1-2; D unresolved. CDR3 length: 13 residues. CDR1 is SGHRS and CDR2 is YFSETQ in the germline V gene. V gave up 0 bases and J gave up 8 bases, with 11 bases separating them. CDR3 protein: CASSLGDAGGYTF. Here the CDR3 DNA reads TGCGCCAGCAGCTTGGGCGACGCGGGGGGCTACACCTTC.

The CDR3: CSVELAGGTDTQYF. The CDR3 coding sequence is TGCAGCGTTGAACTAGCGGGGGGCACAGATACGCAGTATTTT. V and J are TRBV29-1 and TRBJ2-3; 10 bases line up with TRBD2. Per germline, CDR1 SQVTM and CDR2 ANQGSEA. V was clipped by 2 bases and J by 1 base; unmatched bases: 0. The CDR3 is 14 amino acids.

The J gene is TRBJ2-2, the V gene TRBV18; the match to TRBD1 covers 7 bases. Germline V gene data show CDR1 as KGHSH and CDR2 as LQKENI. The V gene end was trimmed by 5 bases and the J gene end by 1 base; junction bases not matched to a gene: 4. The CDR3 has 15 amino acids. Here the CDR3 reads CASSSAGGNTGELFF. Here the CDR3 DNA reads TGTGCCAGCTCATCGGCAGGGGGGAACACCGGGGAGCTGTTTTTT.

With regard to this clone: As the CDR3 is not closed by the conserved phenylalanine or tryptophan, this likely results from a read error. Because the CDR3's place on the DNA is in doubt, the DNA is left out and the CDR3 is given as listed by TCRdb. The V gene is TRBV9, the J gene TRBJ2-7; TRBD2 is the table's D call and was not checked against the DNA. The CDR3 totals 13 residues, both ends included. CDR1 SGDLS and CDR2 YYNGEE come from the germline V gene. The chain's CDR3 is CASSVAIQAGEMQ.

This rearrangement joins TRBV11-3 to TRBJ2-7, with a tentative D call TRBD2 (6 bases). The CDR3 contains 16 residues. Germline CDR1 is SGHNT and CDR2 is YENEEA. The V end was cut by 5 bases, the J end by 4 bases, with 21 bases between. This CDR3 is CASSIATGTLLYEQYF. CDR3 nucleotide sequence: TGTGCCAGCAGCATCGCGACCGGGACTCTTCTGTACGAGCAGTACTTC.

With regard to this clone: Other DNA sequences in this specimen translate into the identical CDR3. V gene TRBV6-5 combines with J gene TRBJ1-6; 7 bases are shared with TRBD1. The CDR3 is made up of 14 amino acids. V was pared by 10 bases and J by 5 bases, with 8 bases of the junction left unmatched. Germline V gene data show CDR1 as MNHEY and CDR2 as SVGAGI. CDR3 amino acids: CATWGTGDNSPLHF. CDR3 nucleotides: TGTGCCACCTGGGGAACAGGGGATAATTCACCCCTCCACTTT.

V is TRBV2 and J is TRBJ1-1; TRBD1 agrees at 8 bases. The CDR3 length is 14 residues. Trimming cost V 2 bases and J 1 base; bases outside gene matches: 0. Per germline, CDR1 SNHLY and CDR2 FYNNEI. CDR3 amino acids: CASSEQGANTEAFF. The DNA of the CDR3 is TGTGCCAGCAGTGAACAGGGGGCGAACACTGAAGCTTTCTTT.

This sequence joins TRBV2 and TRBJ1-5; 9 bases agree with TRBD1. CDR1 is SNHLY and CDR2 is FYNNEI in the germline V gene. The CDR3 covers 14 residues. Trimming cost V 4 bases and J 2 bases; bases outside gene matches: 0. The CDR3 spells CASSGTGGNQPQHF. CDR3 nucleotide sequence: TGTGCCAGCAGTGGGACAGGGGGCAATCAGCCCCAGCATTTT.

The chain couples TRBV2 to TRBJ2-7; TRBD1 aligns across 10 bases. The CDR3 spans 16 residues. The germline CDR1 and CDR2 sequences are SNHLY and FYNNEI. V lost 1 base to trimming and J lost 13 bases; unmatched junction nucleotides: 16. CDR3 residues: CASSEGSGTGAYASYF. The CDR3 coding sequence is TGTGCCAGCAGTGAAGGTTCCGGGACAGGGGCTTACGCATCTTACTTC. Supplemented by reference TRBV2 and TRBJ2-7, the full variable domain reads EPEVTQTPSHQVTQMGQEVILRCVPISNHLYFYWYRQILGQKVEFLVSFYNNEISEKSEIFDDQFSVERPDGSNFTLKIRSTKLEDSAMYFCASSEGSGTGAYASYFGPGTRLTVT.

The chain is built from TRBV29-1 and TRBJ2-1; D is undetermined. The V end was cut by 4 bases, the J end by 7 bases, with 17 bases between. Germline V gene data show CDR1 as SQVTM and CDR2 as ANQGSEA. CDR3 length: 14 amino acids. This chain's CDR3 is CSVAVPDSWNEQFF. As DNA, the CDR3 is TGCAGCGTTGCGGTCCCAGACTCCTGGAATGAGCAGTTCTTC.

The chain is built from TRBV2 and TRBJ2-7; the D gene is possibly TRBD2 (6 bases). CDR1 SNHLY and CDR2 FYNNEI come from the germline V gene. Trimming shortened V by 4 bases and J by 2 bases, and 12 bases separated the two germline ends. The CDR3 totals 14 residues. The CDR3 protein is CASSVESGPYEQYF. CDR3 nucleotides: TGTGCCAGCAGTGTGGAGAGCGGGCCCTACGAGCAGTACTTC.

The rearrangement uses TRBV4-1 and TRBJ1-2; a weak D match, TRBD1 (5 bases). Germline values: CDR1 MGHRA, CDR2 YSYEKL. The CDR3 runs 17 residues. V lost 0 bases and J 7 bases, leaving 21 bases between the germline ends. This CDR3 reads CASSQDSPPGGALGYTF. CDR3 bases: TGCGCCAGCAGCCAAGATTCCCCCCCGGGAGGGGCGCTTGGCTACACCTTC.

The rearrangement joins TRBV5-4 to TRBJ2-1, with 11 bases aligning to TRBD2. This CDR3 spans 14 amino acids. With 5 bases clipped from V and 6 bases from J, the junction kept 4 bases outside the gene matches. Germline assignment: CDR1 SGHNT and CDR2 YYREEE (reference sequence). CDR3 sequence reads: CASRPSGGSNEQFF. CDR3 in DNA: TGTGCCAGCAGACCTAGCGGGGGGTCCAATGAGCAGTTCTTC. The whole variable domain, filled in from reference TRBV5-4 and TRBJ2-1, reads ETGVTQSPTHLIKTRGQQVTLRCSSQSGHNTVSWYQQALGQGPQFIFQYYREEENGRGNFPPRFSGLQFPNYSSELNVNALELDDSALYLCASRPSGGSNEQFFGPGTRLTVL.